This is a list of T cell receptor beta chains from one sample in a study of Graves' ophthalmopathy and Graves' hyperthyroidism. Each CDR3 protein gets one entry after TCRdb re-called the multiplex PCR reads with MiXCR. This repertoire shows hundreds of thousands of distinct CDR3 sequences, roughly 20% found once; its top ten account for more than 5.5%. The material sequenced was peripheral blood. Receptors were obtained from a young woman with stable Graves' hyperthyroidism. Some clones in this sample may be carry-over from other donors' samples. The CDR3 runs from the conserved cysteine through the conserved F or W. A D gene is named only where the DNA matches it firmly. The size field is filled for only some rows; it gives once, few, many or a size class.

>many|TRBJ1-2|TRBV7-2|NA
CASSLEPHHYGYTF
TGTGCCAGCAGCTTAGAGCCTCACCACTATGGCTACACCTTC
>NA|TRBJ2-5|TRBV5-1|TRBD2
CASSSRVGGETQYF
TGCGCCAGCAGCTCCCGTGTGGGGGGGGAGACCCAGTACTTC
>many|TRBJ1-5|TRBV19|NA
CASRDQLDSPNQPQHF
TGTGCCAGTAGAGACCAATTGGACAGTCCCAATCAGCCCCAGCATTTT
>many|TRBJ2-2|TRBV30|NA
CACGGRWGNTGELFF
TGTGCCTGCGGTGGGAGATGGGGCAACACCGGGGAGCTGTTTTTT
>once|TRBJ2-7|TRBV12-3/TRBV12-4|NA
CASSLETEITYEQYF
TGTGCCAGCAGTTTAGAGACAGAAATAACCTACGAGCAGTACTTC
>once|TRBJ2-2|TRBV6-5|NA
CASSYLYDTGELFF
TGTGCCAGCAGTTACCTGTACGACACCGGGGAGCTGTTTTTT
>few|TRBJ1-2|TRBV19|NA
CASSAGQFGYTF
TGTGCCAGTAGCGCCGGACAGTTTGGCTACACCTTC
>NA|TRBJ2-1|TRBV9|NA
CASSEETEYNEQFF
TGTGCCAGCAGCGAGGAGACAGAATACAATGAGCAGTTCTTC
>many|TRBJ1-5|TRBV19|NA
CASSIGEAQPQHF
TGTGCCAGTAGTATAGGTGAGGCTCAGCCCCAGCATTTT
>many|TRBJ1-1|TRBV18|NA
CASSPASQDVFTEAFF
TGTGCCAGCTCACCGGCAAGTCAGGACGTGTTCACTGAAGCTTTCTTT
>NA|TRBJ1-2|TRBV6-1|TRBD1
CASREGTVNDYGYTF
TGTGCCAGCAGAGAAGGGACAGTTAACGACTATGGCTACACCTTC
>many|TRBJ2-4|TRBV28|TRBD1
CASSLALEGAGSAKNIQYF
TGTGCCAGCAGTTTGGCGCTCGAGGGGGCAGGTAGTGCCAAAAACATTCAGTACTTC
>many|TRBJ2-5|TRBV28|NA
CASRQTQQETQYF
TGTGCCAGCAGACAGACACAGCAAGAGACCCAGTACTTC
>few|TRBJ2-7|TRBV7-8|NA
CASNRNRDTTPREQYF
TGTGCCAGCAATCGAAACCGGGACACAACCCCTCGGGAGCAGTACTTC
>many|TRBJ1-1|TRBV5-1|NA
CASSLGPEMNTEAFF
TGCGCCAGCAGCTTGGGCCCAGAGATGAACACTGAAGCTTTCTTT
>many|TRBJ1-6|TRBV12-3/TRBV12-4|TRBD1
CASKTTGVDSPLHF
TGTGCCAGCAAGACCACAGGGGTCGATTCACCCCTCCACTTT
>NA|TRBJ2-2|TRBV2|TRBD2
CASSRYSGPTGELFF
TGTGCCAGCAGTCGCTATAGCGGGCCCACCGGGGAGCTGTTTTTT
>many|TRBJ2-7|TRBV5-1|NA
CASSLAWGTSDEQYF
TGCGCCAGCAGCTTGGCCTGGGGGACCTCAGACGAGCAGTACTTC
>NA|TRBJ2-7|TRBV7-9|NA
CASSPRGTVLLSQRLEQYF
TGTGCCAGCAGCCCCCGGGGGACAGTGCTCCTATCTCAAAGGCTCGAGCAGTACTTC
>many|TRBJ2-5|TRBV20-1|NA
CSARVASGQETQYF
TGCAGTGCTAGAGTTGCCAGCGGCCAAGAGACCCAGTACTTC
>many|TRBJ2-7|TRBV12-3/TRBV12-4|TRBD2
CASSYRGGGTYEQYF
TGTGCCAGCAGTTACCGCGGCGGGGGAACCTACGAGCAGTACTTC
>few|TRBJ1-5|TRBV19|TRBD1
CASSRTTGEPQHF
TGTGCCAGTAGTCGGACGACAGGGGAGCCCCAGCATTTT
>few|TRBJ1-4|TRBV12-3/TRBV12-4|NA
CASRQGEGSEKLFF
TGTGCCAGCAGACAAGGGGAGGGGAGTGAAAAACTGTTTTTT
>few|TRBJ2-2|TRBV12-3/TRBV12-4|NA
CASSPPRGELFF
TGTGCCAGCAGTCCACCCCGCGGGGAGCTGTTTTTT
>NA|TRBJ1-2|TRBV19|TRBD1
CASKGDRVYGYTF
TGTGCCAGTAAGGGAGACAGGGTCTATGGCTACACCTTC
>many|TRBJ1-1|TRBV20-1|TRBD1
CSADTGGITEAFF
TGCAGTGCAGACACAGGGGGTATCACTGAAGCTTTCTTT
>NA|TRBJ2-5|TRBV20-1|NA
CSGIGQGRETQYF
TGCAGTGGGATAGGGCAGGGGCGGGAGACCCAGTACTTC
>NA|TRBJ1-2|TRBV20-1|TRBD1
CSATLGQGGDYGYTF
TGCAGTGCTACCCTCGGACAGGGAGGGGACTATGGCTACACCTTC
>few|TRBJ2-7|TRBV2|NA
CASSATGMSSYEQYF
TGTGCCAGCAGTGCAACAGGGATGAGCTCCTACGAGCAGTACTTC
>many|TRBJ2-5|TRBV6-1|TRBD2
CASKHWGLAGERRETQYF
TGTGCCAGCAAACACTGGGGACTAGCGGGAGAAAGGAGAGAGACCCAGTACTTC
>many|TRBJ2-2|TRBV6-4|TRBD1
CASSWTGIKLSNTGELFF
TGTGCCAGCTCGTGGACAGGCATCAAACTTTCGAACACCGGGGAGCTGTTTTTT
>many|TRBJ2-5|TRBV5-6|NA
CASSLDTQETQYF
TGTGCCAGCAGCTTGGACACCCAAGAGACCCAGTACTTC
>NA|TRBJ2-5|TRBV10-3|TRBD2
CATLAGGLKTQYF
TGTGCCACACTAGCGGGGGGGCTTAAGACCCAGTACTTC
>many|TRBJ2-7|TRBV20-1|NA
CSARVWQGFSYEQYF
TGCAGTGCTAGAGTTTGGCAGGGCTTCTCCTACGAGCAGTACTTC
>NA|TRBJ2-7|TRBV4-1|TRBD1
CASSRTGQGDYYEQYF
TGCGCCAGCAGCCGAACGGGACAGGGGGATTATTACGAGCAGTACTTC
>few|TRBJ2-5|TRBV16|NA
CASSQSLETQYF
TGTGCCAGCAGCCAATCGTTAGAGACCCAGTACTTC
>NA|TRBJ2-2|TRBV20-1|NA
CSARGGKHLNTGELFF
TGCAGTGCTCGAGGGGGGAAACACCTCAACACCGGGGAGCTGTTTTTT
>few|TRBJ1-2|TRBV6-1|NA
CASKEPGHQGNYGYTF
TGTGCCAGCAAAGAACCGGGACACCAAGGGAACTATGGCTACACCTTC
>NA|TRBJ1-1|TRBV20-1|NA
CSARDREPFF
TGCAGTGCTAGAGACAGGGAGCCTTTCTTT
>many|TRBJ2-7|TRBV20-1|NA
CSARKSGYEQYF
TGCAGTGCCCGGAAGAGCGGCTACGAGCAGTACTTC
>many|TRBJ2-5|TRBV11-2|NA
CASRRGTGGGPETQYF
TGTGCCAGCAGGAGAGGTACAGGGGGGGGACCAGAGACCCAGTACTTC
>NA|TRBJ2-5|TRBV12-3/TRBV12-4|NA
CASSLSSTSSETQYF
TGTGCCAGCAGTTTGTCGTCGACTAGTAGTGAGACCCAGTACTTC
>many|TRBJ2-7|TRBV29-1|NA
CSVRVRFERYF
TGCAGCGTCAGAGTACGGTTCGAGCGGTACTTC
>few|TRBJ2-4|TRBV5-5|NA
CASSPTGQVTGGNIQYF
TGTGCCAGCAGCCCTACGGGACAGGTGACGGGGGGAAACATTCAGTACTTC
>NA|TRBJ1-5|TRBV30|NA
CAWSDLGNQPQHF
TGTGCCTGGAGTGATCTGGGCAATCAGCCCCAGCATTTT
>many|TRBJ1-1|TRBV27|TRBD1
CASSFWTGGTEAFF
TGTGCCAGCAGTTTTTGGACAGGGGGCACTGAAGCTTTCTTT
>few|TRBJ2-7|TRBV29-1|NA
CSVGEESYEQYF
TGCAGCGTTGGCGAGGAGTCCTACGAGCAGTACTTC
>NA|TRBJ2-5|TRBV20-1|NA
CSAPKPGSETQYF
TGCAGTGCTCCAAAGCCGGGGTCCGAGACCCAGTACTTC
>NA|TRBJ1-1|TRBV18|NA
CASSRTFGGTEAFF
TGTGCCAGCTCCCGCACGTTCGGTGGAACTGAAGCTTTCTTT
>NA|TRBJ1-2|TRBV6-1|TRBD1
CASSLDRVGNYGYTF
TGTGCCAGCAGTCTGGACAGGGTCGGTAACTATGGCTACACCTTC
>many|TRBJ1-1|TRBV12-3/TRBV12-4|NA
CASRGGGGVMNTEAFF
TGTGCCAGCAGGGGAGGGGGGGGCGTGATGAACACTGAAGCTTTCTTT
>many|TRBJ2-7|TRBV5-1|TRBD2
CASSLMFAGGHEQYF
TGCGCCAGCAGCTTGATGTTTGCGGGAGGGCACGAGCAGTACTTC
>NA|TRBJ1-5|TRBV24-1|NA
CATSDNRDQPQHF
TGTGCCACCAGTGATAACAGGGATCAGCCCCAGCATTTT
>many|TRBJ2-7|TRBV28|NA
CASSSTEHSYEQYF
TGTGCCAGCAGCTCGACAGAACACTCCTACGAGCAGTACTTC
>NA|TRBJ2-7|TRBV30|NA
CAGRISYEQYF
TGTGCCGGGAGAATTTCCTACGAGCAGTACTTC
>NA|TRBJ2-7|TRBV12-3/TRBV12-4|NA
CASSLQGINREQYF
TGTGCCAGCAGTTTACAGGGGATTAACCGCGAGCAGTACTTC
>NA|TRBJ1-2|TRBV3-1|NA
CASSQDGQVLGYGYTF
TGTGCCAGCAGCCAAGATGGTCAGGTGCTCGGCTATGGCTACACCTTC